Presented here are 8 T cell receptor beta chains from one specimen sequenced in a study of PD-L1 blockade in urothelial cancer. TCRdb's copy holds only in-frame clones and misses some; the assay was immunoSEQ multiplex PCR. The table includes some 53,000 clones, about 75% detected once. Time point noted: pretreatment peripheral blood. Source: PBMCs, taken around atezolizumab (anti-PD-L1) treatment. The receptors stem from a man between 70 and 80 years old with urothelial cancer.

This clone was counted a single time. This chain uses TRBV6-9 with TRBJ1-5, with D perhaps TRBD1 (5 bases). V lost 7 bases to trimming and J lost 6 bases, with 16 bases between them. The CDR3 runs to 14 residues. CDR1 MNHGY and CDR2 SVAAGI come from the germline V gene. Here the CDR3 DNA reads TGTGCCAGCACTAGGTCGGGACTGGGTCAGCCCCAGCATTTT. Translating it yields CASTRSGLGQPQHF.

The V and J genes are TRBV19 and TRBJ1-2, with D possibly TRBD1 on 6 matching bases. V shed 5 bases and J shed 4 bases, with 11 bases lying between them. The CDR3 length is 13 residues. Germline V gene lookup returns CDR1 LNHDA and CDR2 SQIVND (reference sequence). The CDR3 sequence: CASSFRGSYGYTF. DNA for the CDR3: TGTGCCAGTAGTTTCAGGGGCAGCTATGGCTACACCTTC.

The chain employs TRBV18 and TRBJ1-5; TRBD1 agrees at 8 bases. This CDR3 has 15 amino acids. Trimming cost V 5 bases and J 2 bases; bases outside gene matches: 5. Germline V gene lookup returns CDR1 KGHSH and CDR2 LQKENI. Here the CDR3 reads CASSATGGGNQPQHF. CDR3 bases: TGTGCCAGCTCAGCTACAGGGGGTGGCAATCAGCCCCAGCATTTT. Full variable domain (remainder filled in from reference TRBV18 and TRBJ1-5): NAGVMQNPRHLVRRRGQEARLRCSPMKGHSHVYWYRQLPEEGLKFMVYLQKENIIDESGMPKERFSAEFPKEGPSILRIQQVVRGDSAAYFCASSATGGGNQPQHFGDGTRLSIL.

The chain links TRBV7-2 to TRBJ2-1, with 11 bases lining up with TRBD2. This CDR3 is built from 16 residues. J was trimmed by 10 bases and V by 3 bases; bases with no gene match: 11. Germline V gene data show CDR1 as SGHTA and CDR2 as FQGNSA. In nucleotides, the CDR3 is TGTGCCAGCAGCTTCCGTAGACTAGCGGGGTCGGGCGAGCAGTTCTTC. Translating gives CASSFRRLAGSGEQFF. The variable domain in full, completed from reference TRBV7-2 and TRBJ2-1, reads GAGVSQSPSNKVTEKGKDVELRCDPISGHTALYWYRQSLGQGLEFLIYFQGNSAPDKSGLPSDRFSAERTGGSVSTLTIQRTQQEDSAVYLCASSFRRLAGSGEQFFGPGTRLTVL.

The chain uses TRBV5-8 and TRBJ2-2; D gene uncertain. Germline V CDR1 and CDR2: SGHTS, YDEGEE. The CDR3 has 9 residues. V gave up 4 bases and J gave up 13 bases, with 5 bases separating them. The CDR3 spells CASSLSLFF. The CDR3 nucleotides are TGTGCCAGCAGCCTGTCGCTGTTTTTT.

The chain employs TRBV9 and TRBJ2-1; D perhaps matches TRBD2 (6 bases). V dropped 2 bases and J dropped 6 bases, with 12 bases sitting between them. CDR1 and CDR2 from the germline V gene are SGDLS and YYNGEE. This CDR3 is built from 14 residues. The chain's CDR3 is CASSVNWGGNEQFF. DNA of the CDR3: TGTGCCAGCAGCGTGAATTGGGGAGGCAATGAGCAGTTCTTC.

The chain has TRBV5-1 and TRBJ2-1; D unclear. This CDR3 contains 15 residues. V was pared by 0 bases and J by 6 bases, with 13 bases between. Germline loops: CDR1 SGHRS, CDR2 YFSETQ. The CDR3 is CASSLAERLGNEQFF. DNA for the CDR3: TGCGCCAGCAGCTTGGCCGAGCGATTGGGCAATGAGCAGTTCTTC.

V is TRBV5-6 and J is TRBJ2-6, with D possibly TRBD1 on 5 matching bases. V was pared by 4 bases and J by 9 bases, with 14 bases between. The CDR3 is made up of 14 amino acids. Germline CDR1 is SGHDT and CDR2 is YYEEEE. Written as DNA, the CDR3 is TGTGCCAGCAGCCCCTCTCATAGGGGCAACGTCCTGACTTTC. Amino acid sequence: CASSPSHRGNVLTF.